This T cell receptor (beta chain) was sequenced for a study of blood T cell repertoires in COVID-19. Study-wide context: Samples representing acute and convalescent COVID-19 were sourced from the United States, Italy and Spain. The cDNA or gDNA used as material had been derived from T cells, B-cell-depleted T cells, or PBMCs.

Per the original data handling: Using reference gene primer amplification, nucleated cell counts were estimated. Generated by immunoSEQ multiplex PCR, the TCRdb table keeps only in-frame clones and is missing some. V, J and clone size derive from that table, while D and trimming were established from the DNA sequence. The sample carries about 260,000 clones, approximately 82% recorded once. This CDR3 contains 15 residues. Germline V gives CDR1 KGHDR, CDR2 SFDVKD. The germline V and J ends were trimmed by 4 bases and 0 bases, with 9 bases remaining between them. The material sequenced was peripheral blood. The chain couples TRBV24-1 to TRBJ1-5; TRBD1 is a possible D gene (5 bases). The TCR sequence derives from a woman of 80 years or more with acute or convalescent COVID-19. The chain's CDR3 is CATSERGGSNQPQHF. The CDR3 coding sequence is TGTGCCACCAGTGAAAGGGGTGGTAGCAATCAGCCCCAGCATTTT.